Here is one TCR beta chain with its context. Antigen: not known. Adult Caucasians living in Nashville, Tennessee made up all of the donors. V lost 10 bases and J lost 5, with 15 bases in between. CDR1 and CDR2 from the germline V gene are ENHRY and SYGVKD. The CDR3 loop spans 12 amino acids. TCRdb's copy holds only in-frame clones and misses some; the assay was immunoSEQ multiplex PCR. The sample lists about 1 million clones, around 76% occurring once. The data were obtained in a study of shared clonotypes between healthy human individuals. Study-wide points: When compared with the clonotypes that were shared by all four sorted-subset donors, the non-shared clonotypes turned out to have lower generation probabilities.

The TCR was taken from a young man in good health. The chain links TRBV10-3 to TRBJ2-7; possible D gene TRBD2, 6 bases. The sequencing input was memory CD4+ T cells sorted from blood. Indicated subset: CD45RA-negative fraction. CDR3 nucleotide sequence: TGTGCCACCGCTAGCGACGGGAACGAGCAGTACTTC. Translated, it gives CATASDGNEQYF.